This T cell receptor beta chain was obtained from a study of blood T cell repertoires in COVID-19. Study overall: Nucleic acid was either cDNA or gDNA, and it came from T cells, B-cell-depleted T cells, or PBMCs.

As originally analysed: Reference gene primer amplification in the assay estimated nucleated cell counts. Data came from immunoSEQ multiplex PCR; TCRdb stores just in-frame clones and leaves some out. V, J and clone size are taken as reported in that table, and D and trimming were inferred from the DNA itself. Of about 120,000 clones in the sample, around three quarters are singletons; the top ten hold under 5%. Sequencing input: peripheral blood. The clonotype originates from a woman over 75 with acute or convalescent COVID-19.

The CDR3 DNA is TGTGCCAGCAGTTACACGAACGTATCCCCGGGACAGCTCTATGGCTACACCTTC. Amino acids: CASSYTNVSPGQLYGYTF. The chain carries TRBV6-2 or TRBV6-3 and TRBJ1-2, with 7 positions matching TRBD1. This CDR3 is 18 amino acids long. Germline V lookup: CDR1 MNHEY, CDR2 SVGEGT. The junction had 16 bases not matched to a gene; V was cut back by 2 bases and J by 4 bases.